The rows below give T cell receptor beta chains drawn from one sample of a study of shared clonotypes between healthy human individuals. Assay: immunoSEQ multiplex PCR; the TCRdb copy retains only in-frame clones and omits some. Of 950,000 to 1,200,000 clones detected, approximately 80% appear once; the ten largest clones hold more than 0.85%. The sequenced material came from memory CD4+ T cells from PBMCs. The receptors originated from a man aged 18 to 30 in good health. Some clones in this sample may be carry-over from other donors' samples. Each CDR3 is given with its conserved first and last residue. The D gene is left open where the match is weak. Size is omitted from some rows. Given values are once, few, many or a class for expanded clones.

cdr3_nt | cdr3_aa | j_call | v_call | d_call | clone_size
TGTGCCAGCAGCTTTTCAGGGGGCAATCAGCCCCAGCATTTT | CASSFSGGNQPQHF | TRBJ1-5 | TRBV7-9 | NA | once
TGTGCCTGGAGGGGGGGACAGGTATTAAGGTACGAGCAGTACTTC | CAWRGGQVLRYEQYF | TRBJ2-7 | TRBV30 | TRBD1 | few
TGTGCCAGCAGTCCTACCGCGGCGCTGCAAGAGACCCAGTACTTC | CASSPTAALQETQYF | TRBJ2-5 | TRBV28 | NA | NA
TGTGCCAGCGGACAGGGGGTTCGAGACGAGCAGTACTTC | CASGQGVRDEQYF | TRBJ2-7 | TRBV28 | TRBD1 | NA
TGTGCCAGCAGTGTCAGGGCCCCGCTCTACGAGCAGTACTTC | CASSVRAPLYEQYF | TRBJ2-7 | TRBV28 | NA | NA
TGTGCCAGTAGGACGACAGGGGGGGTCCAGCCCCAGCATTTT | CASRTTGGVQPQHF | TRBJ1-5 | TRBV19 | TRBD1 | few
TGTGCCAGCAAGGGAAGGGCAGGGGGCGACAGGACTGAAGCTTTCTTT | CASKGRAGGDRTEAFF | TRBJ1-1 | TRBV7-9 | TRBD1 | few
TGTGCCAGTAGTGACAGGTTTAGCAATCAGCCCCAGCATTTT | CASSDRFSNQPQHF | TRBJ1-5 | TRBV19 | NA | NA
TGTGCCAGCAGCCTTCGAATGGGCCCCCTCGAGCAGTACTTC | CASSLRMGPLEQYF | TRBJ2-7 | TRBV7-2 | NA | NA
TGTGCCTGGAGTGTTCCGGGACTAAGGAACACCGGGGAGCTGTTTTTT | CAWSVPGLRNTGELFF | TRBJ2-2 | TRBV30 | TRBD2 | NA
TGTGCCAGCAGTGCTAGAAACCCTCGAGAGACCCAGTACTTC | CASSARNPRETQYF | TRBJ2-5 | TRBV6-1 | NA | once
TGTGCCAGCAGTCTGGGAAGGGGCGGGAAAGCTTTCTTT | CASSLGRGGKAFF | TRBJ1-1 | TRBV27 | NA | NA
TGTGCCAGTAACGGTGGGACAGCTAACACCGGGGAGCTGTTTTTT | CASNGGTANTGELFF | TRBJ2-2 | TRBV19 | TRBD1 | NA
TGTGCCAGCAGTCCGACTGTCTTACAAGAGACCCAGTACTTC | CASSPTVLQETQYF | TRBJ2-5 | TRBV27 | NA | few
TGTGCCTGGGGGCGACGGTCCGATTCACCCCTCCACTTT | CAWGRRSDSPLHF | TRBJ1-6 | TRBV30 | NA | NA
TGTGCCAGCAGTTTAAGGGCCGCCTACGAGCAGTACTTC | CASSLRAAYEQYF | TRBJ2-7 | TRBV27 | NA | many
TGTGCCAGCTCACCTGGGATGTGGGGCACTGAAGCTTTCTTT | CASSPGMWGTEAFF | TRBJ1-1 | TRBV18 | NA | NA
TGTGCCAGCAAAATAGCGGGGACAGACACCGGGGAGCTGTTTTTT | CASKIAGTDTGELFF | TRBJ2-2 | TRBV11-2 | NA | NA
TGTGCCATCAGTATCGCGAACACTGAAGCTTTCTTT | CAISIANTEAFF | TRBJ1-1 | TRBV10-3 | NA | NA
TGTGCCAGCAGCACCGAGAGGGGGTCTGAGCAGTTCTTC | CASSTERGSEQFF | TRBJ2-1 | TRBV5-8 | NA | NA
TGTGCCAGCTTGGGACTAGCGGGAGTCTTTGGCACCGGGGAGCTGTTTTTT | CASLGLAGVFGTGELFF | TRBJ2-2 | TRBV25-1 | TRBD2 | NA
TGTGCCAGCAGCTTGGGGGCGGGAGCTGGGGCCAACGTCCTGACTTTC | CASSLGAGAGANVLTF | TRBJ2-6 | TRBV5-6 | TRBD2 | NA
TGTGCCAGCAGTGAAGCGCGTCAGCCTGCGCTCTCTGGGGCCAACGTCCTGACTTTC | CASSEARQPALSGANVLTF | TRBJ2-6 | TRBV6-1 | NA | few
TGCAGCGTTGAAGGTCAGGAGTACACCGGGGAGCTGTTTTTT | CSVEGQEYTGELFF | TRBJ2-2 | TRBV29-1 | NA | NA
TGTGCTAGTGGTTTGGTACTCGGGACAGGGGGCTTGAGGGAGCAGTTCTTC | CASGLVLGTGGLREQFF | TRBJ2-1 | TRBV12-5 | TRBD1 | NA
TGTGCCAGCAGCCTAGGGCGAGCGGGAGCCGGGACCTACAATGAGCAGTTCTTC | CASSLGRAGAGTYNEQFF | TRBJ2-1 | TRBV7-3 | TRBD2 | few
TGTGCCAGCAGCTTAGGGGGCTTCAATGAAAAACTGTTTTTT | CASSLGGFNEKLFF | TRBJ1-4 | TRBV7-9 | NA | NA
TGCGCCAGCAGCCAGACCCCACGTAGCGGGCCTTACGAGCAGTACTTC | CASSQTPRSGPYEQYF | TRBJ2-7 | TRBV4-1 | TRBD2 | NA
TGTGCCAGCAGCGGGGCCTCGGTGTCCTACAATGAGCAGTTCTTC | CASSGASVSYNEQFF | TRBJ2-1 | TRBV7-2 | NA | NA
TGTGCCAGCAGTCCAGGGGAAGTTCAGCCCCAGCATTTT | CASSPGEVQPQHF | TRBJ1-5 | TRBV2 | NA | few
TGTGCCAGCAGCTCACCAAGGGGGTTTAGAAACACCATATATTTT | CASSSPRGFRNTIYF | TRBJ1-3 | TRBV7-9 | NA | NA
TGTGCCAGCAGCCCGGGACTAGCTCAGAGCTCCTACGAGCAGTACTTC | CASSPGLAQSSYEQYF | TRBJ2-7 | TRBV5-6 | TRBD2 | NA
TGTGCCAGCAGAACAACAGGGCGCGGAAACACCATATATTTT | CASRTTGRGNTIYF | TRBJ1-3 | TRBV28 | NA | NA
TGCGCCAGCAGCTTCCGGGGGGCTGGGACTGAAGCTTTCTTT | CASSFRGAGTEAFF | TRBJ1-1 | TRBV5-1 | NA | NA
TGTGCCAGCAGTGATATAGCTGGGGCCAACGTCCTGACTTTC | CASSDIAGANVLTF | TRBJ2-6 | TRBV2 | NA | NA
TGCAGCGGGGGGGAGGTATATGGCTACACCTTC | CSGGEVYGYTF | TRBJ1-2 | TRBV29-1 | NA | NA